This entry describes one TCR beta chain. This clone was seen a single time. Its antigen is still unknown. No base quality values were provided; no much bigger clone lies one nucleotide off. V lost 4 bases and J lost 5 bases; the stretch between them is 15 bases long. The CDR3 spans 13 residues, from the cysteine through the phenylalanine. CDR3 DNA is the only sequence kept; it has 39 bases, read in frame from the first base. The germline V gene specifies SQVTM as CDR1 and ANQGSEA as CDR2. The source of the sample is a study of Ad26.COV2.S vaccination and SARS-CoV-2 variants (dated by TCRdb to the early 2020s). Broadly, across the study: Donors in the vaccine arm were drawn from COV1001, a phase I-IIa trial of Ad26.COV2.S in healthy adults that was multicentre, randomized, double-blind and placebo-controlled. Dosing of Ad26.COV2.S was intramuscular, at either 5x10^10 or 1x10^11 viral particles, delivered as one shot or as two shots spaced 56 days apart. Sequencing of the TCRbeta repertoire served to evaluate the specificity and breadth of SARS-CoV-2-reactive T cell receptors following Ad26.COV2.S vaccination. A total of some 30 samples were included in the TCR-sequenced set, comprising about 20 Ad26.COV2.S vaccine recipients, 5 placebo recipients and 8 SARS-CoV-2 convalescent individuals. Trial participants were randomized into five groups of five: low-dose or high-dose Ad26.COV2.S given once or twice, or placebo on both occasions. Throughout the experiments and outcome assessment, investigators stayed blinded to trial group allocation. The research as a whole found: Substantial breadth of spike-specific CD8+ and CD4+ T cell responses was reported after vaccination. Compared with placebo recipients, Ad26.COV2.S recipients showed higher spike-specific TCR breadth (P = 0.0014). The study was not powered to compare responses between vaccine doses or regimens. Vaccine and placebo recipients had similar non-spike TCR breadth, a finding consistent with the vaccine containing only spike. The authors noted that the TCR breadth and depth analyses may have underestimated total T cell responses.

The immunoSEQ Assay was used to sequence TCRbeta CDR3 regions. After extraction, genomic DNA underwent amplification by bias-controlled multiplex PCR, followed by high-throughput sequencing. Per the source publication's procedure: To quantify the absolute abundance of every unique TCRbeta CDR3 region, sequences were collapsed and filtered. Usable DNA was measured by amplifying reference genes present in all nucleated cells, and TCRbeta template counts were normalized to that usable DNA to estimate T cell fraction. Repertoire TCRs were annotated as SARS-CoV-2-specific when V gene, CDR3 amino acid sequence and J gene were exactly matched to a known reactive TCR set. The reference SARS-CoV-2 TCR set was derived from MIRA and filtered for enrichment in COVID-19-positive ImmuneCODE repertoires, a step that removed public or cross-reactive TCRs. Based on the MIRA antigens, annotated TCRs were further analysed at the level of specific ORF or position within ORF. Breadth was defined as annotated unique rearrangements over total unique productive rearrangements; depth was the summed frequency of those rearrangements. Two-sided Wilcoxon rank-sum tests were applied when comparing TCR breadth between groups. TCRdb limited this immuneACCESS table to in-frame rearrangements with V and J called. A share of clones is missing; checked studies link under half to unresolved V genes, and the rest is unexplained. Clone size and V and J calls were adopted from that table, with D and trimming inferred from the DNA. The sample has about 680,000 clones on record, more than 80% of them singletons. The top ten constitute approximately 1.5% of the sample.

Read against the paper, the sample's treatment or condition label means: some 19 received Ad26.COV2.S at low or high dose, single or two shots; about five received placebo; per-sample allocation not given. Repertoires of vaccine and placebo recipients were sequenced from samples taken on day 63 after the first injection. Between 29 July and 7 August 2020, Cohort 1b enrolled about two dozen adults aged 18-55 years at one site in Boston, USA. Ad26.COV2.S was a replication-incompetent adenovirus type 26 vector expressing a prefusion-stabilized SARS-CoV-2 spike protein from the original Wuhan strain. The clonotype originates from a person aged 18-60 years who received the Ad26.COV2.S COVID-19 vaccine or a placebo. The rearrangement joined TRBV29-1 to TRBJ2-7, with an unclear D gene assignment. Sample: peripheral blood, taken in a trial of Ad26.COV2.S vaccine versus placebo. The CDR3 region has the sequence CSVASQLTDEQYF. The sequenced DNA: TGCAGCGTTGCCTCCCAGCTGACTGACGAGCAGTACTTC.